Listed below are T cell receptor beta chains from one sample, sequenced in a study of PD-1 blockade in classical Hodgkin lymphoma. TCRdb's table, derived via immunoSEQ multiplex PCR, lists solely in-frame clones and lacks some. The table shows about 11,000 clones, with about 80% occurring only once. The source was peripheral blood mononuclear cells (PBMCs), collected before the second cycle of nivolumab. The receptors derive from a human donor with classical Hodgkin lymphoma. CDR3s include the opening cysteine and the closing phenylalanine or tryptophan. A D gene is named only where the DNA matches it firmly. Clone size is not always given. Where it is, it says once, few, many or a class for expanded clones.

d_call,v_call,clone_size,j_call,cdr3_length,cdr3_nt,cdr3_aa
.,TRBV15,hyperexpanded,TRBJ2-3,17,TGTGCCACCAGCAGAGATCGCAGAGGGGGTCTGCGGGATACGCAGTATTTT,CATSRDRRGGLRDTQYF
.,TRBV6-1,.,TRBJ1-2,16,TGTGCCAGCAGTGAAGGGGTGGAGGGGACAAACTATGGCTACACCTTC,CASSEGVEGTNYGYTF
.,TRBV7-9,.,TRBJ1-5,13,TGTGCCAGCAGCTTATGGGAGAATCAGCCCCAGCATTTT,CASSLWENQPQHF
.,TRBV10-1,.,TRBJ2-2,15,TGCGCCAGCACCCGCGGTGGGGTCGACACCGGGGAGCTGTTTTTT,CASTRGGVDTGELFF
TRBD1,TRBV6-6,.,TRBJ1-2,14,TGTGCCAGCAGTGACAGGACAGGGAGGGCTGGCTACACCTTC,CASSDRTGRAGYTF
TRBD1,TRBV7-3,.,TRBJ2-2,17,TGTGCCAGCAGCCCGATCCCCGGGACAGGGTCGGCCGGGGAGCTGTTTTTT,CASSPIPGTGSAGELFF
TRBD1,TRBV18,.,TRBJ2-2,15,TGTGCCAGCTCAAGCGGGACAGGGTACACCGGGGAGCTGTTTTTT,CASSSGTGYTGELFF
TRBD1,TRBV5-4,.,TRBJ2-5,15,TGTGCCAGCAGGGGAGACAGGGCCCCCCAAGAGACCCAGTACTTC,CASRGDRAPQETQYF
.,TRBV4-2,.,TRBJ2-1,14,TGTGCCAGCAGCCACGCTCTAGATAACAATGAGCAGTTCTTC,CASSHALDNNEQFF
TRBD2,TRBV7-6,.,TRBJ2-2,15,TGTGCCAGCAGCTCGGGACTAGCGGGCACCGGGGAGCTGTTTTTT,CASSSGLAGTGELFF
.,TRBV5-1,.,TRBJ2-5,14,TGCGCCAGCACCAACCCTAGCGACCAAGAGACCCAGTACTTC,CASTNPSDQETQYF
.,TRBV5-1,.,TRBJ2-7,14,TGCGCCAGCAGCGTCACAGGGTGGGCCGACGAGCAGTACTTC,CASSVTGWADEQYF
.,TRBV4-1,.,TRBJ2-7,15,TGCGCCAGCAGCCAAGTCGGGAGCCCGTACTACGAGCAGTACTTC,CASSQVGSPYYEQYF
.,TRBV11-2,once,TRBJ2-2,12,TGTGCCAGCAGCGCATGGATCGGGGAGCTGTTTTTT,CASSAWIGELFF
TRBD1,TRBV19,.,TRBJ1-2,14,TGTGCCACCAACAAGGGGGCGCTTAACTATGGCTACACCTTC,CATNKGALNYGYTF
.,TRBV14,.,TRBJ1-2,15,TGTGCCAGCAGCCAAGACTCAAATGCGGACTATGGCTACACCTTC,CASSQDSNADYGYTF
.,TRBV7-9,.,TRBJ2-1,14,TGTGCCAGCAGCTTAGGCCTGCGGGATAATGAGCAGTTCTTC,CASSLGLRDNEQFF
.,TRBV5-4,.,TRBJ1-1,12,TGTGCCAGCAGGCAGGGCGACACTGAAGCTTTCTTT,CASRQGDTEAFF
.,TRBV25-1,.,TRBJ2-5,12,TGTGCCAGCGGGCGTGAAACCGAGACCCAGTACTTC,CASGRETETQYF
.,TRBV18,once,TRBJ1-2,13,TGTGCCAGCTCACCAGCGGGGAACTATGGCTACACCTTC,CASSPAGNYGYTF
TRBD1,TRBV18,.,TRBJ2-7,14,TGTGCCAGCTCGGTAAGGACAGGTGACTACGAGCAGTACTTC,CASSVRTGDYEQYF
TRBD2,TRBV7-2,.,TRBJ2-7,15,TGTGCCAGCAGCCGCAGCGGGGGACCCTCCTACGAGCAGTACTTC,CASSRSGGPSYEQYF
.,TRBV7-3,few,TRBJ2-2,14,TGTGCCAGCAGCTCGGACCCTAAGGGCGGGGAGCTGTTTTTT,CASSSDPKGGELFF
.,TRBV2,few,TRBJ1-5,14,TGTGCCAGCAGGCCTCTTGATCCGGGTGGGCCCCAGCATTTT,CASRPLDPGGPQHF
.,TRBV27,.,TRBJ1-1,13,TGTGCCAGCAGCAACACCTTGAACACTGAAGCTTTCTTT,CASSNTLNTEAFF
TRBD2,TRBV6-4,.,TRBJ2-1,15,TGTGCCAGCAGTGACTCGACTAGCGGGAGCAATGAGCAGTTCTTC,CASSDSTSGSNEQFF
.,TRBV27,.,TRBJ2-2,16,TGTGCCAGCAGTTTTAGGGGGTTCGCGAACACCGGGGAGCTGTTTTTT,CASSFRGFANTGELFF
TRBD1,TRBV29-1,.,TRBJ1-4,13,TGCAGCGTTGCCCCAGCAGGGGGGGAAAAACTGTTTTTT,CSVAPAGGEKLFF
.,TRBV15,.,TRBJ2-3,15,TGTGCCACCAGCAGAGGGTCGGGAGCCACAGATACGCAGTATTTT,CATSRGSGATDTQYF
.,TRBV19,.,TRBJ1-2,17,TGTGCCAGTAGTAGATCTCCAGGGTACAATACTAACTATGGCTACACCTTC,CASSRSPGYNTNYGYTF
.,TRBV6-1,.,TRBJ2-7,13,TGTGCCAGCACAGGATTTGGCTCCTACGAGCAGTACTTC,CASTGFGSYEQYF
TRBD1,TRBV5-1,.,TRBJ2-7,17,TGCGCCAGCAGCTCCGGGACAGGGGAATCTTATACCTACGAGCAGTACTTC,CASSSGTGESYTYEQYF
TRBD1,TRBV19,.,TRBJ2-4,20,TGTGCCAGTAGTGCTCAACCGGGACAGGGTAGAAGAATAGCCAAAAACATTCAGTACTTC,CASSAQPGQGRRIAKNIQYF
TRBD1,TRBV7-6,.,TRBJ2-7,15,TGTGCCAGCAGCTTGGGGGGGACAGGGGCCGACGAGCAGTACTTC,CASSLGGTGADEQYF
.,TRBV25-1,.,TRBJ2-6,18,TGTGCCAGCAGTGAATCCCCAGGGGTCAGCTCTGGGGCCAACGTCCTGACTTTC,CASSESPGVSSGANVLTF
TRBD2,TRBV28,.,TRBJ2-3,17,TGTGCCAGCAGTTACCCGGGACTAGCGGGAGGTTCAGATACGCAGTATTTT,CASSYPGLAGGSDTQYF
.,TRBV5-4,.,TRBJ1-4,13,TGTGCCAGCAGCCACCGGGGGGTAGAAAAACTGTTTTTT,CASSHRGVEKLFF
.,TRBV30,.,TRBJ2-3,15,TGTGCCTGGAGCCGACTAGAAAGAGGGTCAGATACGCAGTATTTT,CAWSRLERGSDTQYF
.,TRBV5-1,hyperexpanded,TRBJ2-2,18,TGCGCCAGCAGCTTGGTGTATGGCGGGAAAATGAACACCGGGGAGCTGTTTTTT,CASSLVYGGKMNTGELFF
.,TRBV20-1,.,TRBJ1-4,10,TGCAGTGCCGCAGATGAAAAACTGTTTTTT,CSAADEKLFF
.,TRBV7-9,.,TRBJ1-1,13,TGTGCCAGCAGCTTAGTGAGGCTCACTGAAGCTTTCTTT,CASSLVRLTEAFF
TRBD2,TRBV19,.,TRBJ2-3,17,TGTGCCAGTAGTATCTTCCCCCGGACTAGCGTGGCCGATACGCAGTATTTT,CASSIFPRTSVADTQYF
TRBD1,TRBV14,.,TRBJ2-7,14,TGTGCCAGCAGCATATACAGGGGTATCCACGAGCAGTACTTC,CASSIYRGIHEQYF
TRBD2,TRBV7-7,.,TRBJ2-2,15,TGTGCTAGCAGCCCGGGGGGGACGAACACCGGGGAGCTGTTTTTT,CASSPGGTNTGELFF
.,TRBV25-1,.,TRBJ1-1,12,TGTGCCAGCAGTGAAAGGAACACTGAAGCTTTCTTT,CASSERNTEAFF
.,TRBV10-3,.,TRBJ1-2,12,TGTGCCATCAGTGACGAGGCGACGTTGTACACCTTC,CAISDEATLYTF
.,TRBV19,.,TRBJ1-1,13,TGTGCCAGTAGTATTTCCAGGGTCACTGAAGCTTTCTTT,CASSISRVTEAFF
TRBD2,TRBV6-6,.,TRBJ2-1,16,TGTGCCAGCAGTTACCTTGGCGCGGGAGGTTACAATGAGCAGTTCTTC,CASSYLGAGGYNEQFF
.,TRBV5-8,.,TRBJ2-3,13,TGTGCCAGCAGCTTTGGCCTCACAGATACGCAGTATTTT,CASSFGLTDTQYF
.,TRBV27,.,TRBJ2-7,15,TGTGCCAGCAGGCCCACGTGGGGTGGCGCCTACGAGCAGTACTTC,CASRPTWGGAYEQYF
TRBD2,TRBV28,.,TRBJ2-3,20,TGTGCCAGCAGTTTCCCGGGACTAGCGGACCACACTGAATTCACAGATACGCAGTATTTT,CASSFPGLADHTEFTDTQYF
.,TRBV18,few,TRBJ2-7,11,TGTGCCAGCTCACCAGGGTTCGAGCAGTACTTC,CASSPGFEQYF